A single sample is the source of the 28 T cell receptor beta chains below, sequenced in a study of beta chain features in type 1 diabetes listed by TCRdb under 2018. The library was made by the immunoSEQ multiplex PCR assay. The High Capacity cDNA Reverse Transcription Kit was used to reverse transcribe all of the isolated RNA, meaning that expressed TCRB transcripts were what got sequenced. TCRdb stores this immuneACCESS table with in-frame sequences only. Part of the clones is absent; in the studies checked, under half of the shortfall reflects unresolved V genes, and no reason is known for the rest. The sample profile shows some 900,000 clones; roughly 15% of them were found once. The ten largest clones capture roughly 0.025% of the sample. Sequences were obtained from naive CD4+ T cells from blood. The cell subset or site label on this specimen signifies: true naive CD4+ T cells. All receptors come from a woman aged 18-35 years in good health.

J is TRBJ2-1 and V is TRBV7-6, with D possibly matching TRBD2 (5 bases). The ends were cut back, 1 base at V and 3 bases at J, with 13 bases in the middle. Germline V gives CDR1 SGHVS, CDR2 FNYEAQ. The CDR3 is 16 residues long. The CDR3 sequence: CASSLGNWEIYNEQFF. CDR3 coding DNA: TGTGCCAGCAGCTTAGGCAATTGGGAGATCTACAATGAGCAGTTCTTC. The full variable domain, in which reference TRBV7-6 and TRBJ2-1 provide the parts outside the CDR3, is GAGVSQSPRYKVTKRGQDVALRCDPISGHVSLYWYRQALGQGPEFLTYFNYEAQQDKSGLPNDRFSAERPEGSISTLTIQRTEQRDSAMYRCASSLGNWEIYNEQFFGPGTRLTVL.

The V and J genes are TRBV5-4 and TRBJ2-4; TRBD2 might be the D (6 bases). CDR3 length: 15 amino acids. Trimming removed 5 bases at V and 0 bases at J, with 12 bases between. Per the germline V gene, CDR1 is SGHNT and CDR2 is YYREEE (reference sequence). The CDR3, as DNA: TGTGCCAGCAGTTTGCGGGGTTCAGCCAAAAACATTCAGTACTTC. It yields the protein CASSLRGSAKNIQYF.

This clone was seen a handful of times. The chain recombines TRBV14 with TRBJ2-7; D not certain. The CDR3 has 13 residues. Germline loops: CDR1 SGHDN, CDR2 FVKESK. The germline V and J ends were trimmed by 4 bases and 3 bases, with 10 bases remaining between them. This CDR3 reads CASSRSPSYEQYF. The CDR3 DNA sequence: TGTGCCAGCAGCCGTTCGCCCAGCTACGAGCAGTACTTC. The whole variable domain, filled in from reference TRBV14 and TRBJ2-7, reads EAGVTQFPSHSVIEKGQTVTLRCDPISGHDNLYWYRRVMGKEIKFLLHFVKESKQDESGMPNNRFLAERTGGTYSTLKVQPAELEDSGVYFCASSRSPSYEQYFGPGTRLTVT.

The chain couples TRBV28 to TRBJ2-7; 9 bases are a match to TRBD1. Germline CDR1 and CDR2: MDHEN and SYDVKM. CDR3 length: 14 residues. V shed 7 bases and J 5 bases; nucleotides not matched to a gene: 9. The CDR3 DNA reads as TGTGCCAGCATACCCGGGACAGGGTACAACGAGCAGTACTTC. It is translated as CASIPGTGYNEQYF.

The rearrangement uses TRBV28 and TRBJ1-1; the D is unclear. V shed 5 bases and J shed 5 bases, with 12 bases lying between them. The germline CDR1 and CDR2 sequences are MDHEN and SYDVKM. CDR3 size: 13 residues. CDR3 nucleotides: TGTGCCAGCAGTATACCAGGAGGGACTGAAGCTTTCTTT. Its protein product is CASSIPGGTEAFF.

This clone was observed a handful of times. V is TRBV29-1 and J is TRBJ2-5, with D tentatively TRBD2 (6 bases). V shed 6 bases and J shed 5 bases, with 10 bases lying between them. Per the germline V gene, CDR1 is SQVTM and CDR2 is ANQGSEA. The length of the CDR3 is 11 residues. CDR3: CSVRGGETQYF. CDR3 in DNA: TGCAGCGTCCGTGGAGGGGAGACCCAGTACTTC.

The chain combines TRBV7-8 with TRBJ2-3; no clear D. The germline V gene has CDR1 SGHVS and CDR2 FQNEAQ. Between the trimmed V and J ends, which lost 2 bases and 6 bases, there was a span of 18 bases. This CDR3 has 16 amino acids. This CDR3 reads CASSLFPRRQHDTQYF. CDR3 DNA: TGTGCCAGCAGCTTATTCCCACGTAGGCAGCACGATACGCAGTATTTT.

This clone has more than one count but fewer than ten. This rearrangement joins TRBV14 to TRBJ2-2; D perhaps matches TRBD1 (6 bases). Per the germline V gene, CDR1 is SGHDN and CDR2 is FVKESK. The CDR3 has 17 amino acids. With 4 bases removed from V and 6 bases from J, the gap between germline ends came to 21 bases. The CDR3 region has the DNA TGTGCCAGCAGCCCTATCCTGGGACATGAGGGCCCCGGGGAGCTGTTTTTT. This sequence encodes CASSPILGHEGPGELFF.

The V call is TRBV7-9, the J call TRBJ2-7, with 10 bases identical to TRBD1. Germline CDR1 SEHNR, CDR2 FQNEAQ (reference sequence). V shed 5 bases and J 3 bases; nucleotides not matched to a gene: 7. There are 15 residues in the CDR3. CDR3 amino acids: CASSRRQGAHYEQYF. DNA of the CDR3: TGTGCCAGCAGCCGCCGACAGGGGGCTCACTACGAGCAGTACTTC.

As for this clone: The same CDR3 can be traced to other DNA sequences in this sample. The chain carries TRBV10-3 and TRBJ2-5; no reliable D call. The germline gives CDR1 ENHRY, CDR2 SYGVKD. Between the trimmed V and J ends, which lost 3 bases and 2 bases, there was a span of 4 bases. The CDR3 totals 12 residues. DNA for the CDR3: TGTGCCATCAGTGACGGTCAAGAGACCCAGTACTTC. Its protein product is CAISDGQETQYF.

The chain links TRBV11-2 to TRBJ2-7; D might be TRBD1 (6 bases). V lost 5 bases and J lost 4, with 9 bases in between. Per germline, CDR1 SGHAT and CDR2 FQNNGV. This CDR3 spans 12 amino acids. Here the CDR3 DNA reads TGTGCCAGCAGCAAACAGGGTTACGAGCAGTACTTC. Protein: CASSKQGYEQYF.

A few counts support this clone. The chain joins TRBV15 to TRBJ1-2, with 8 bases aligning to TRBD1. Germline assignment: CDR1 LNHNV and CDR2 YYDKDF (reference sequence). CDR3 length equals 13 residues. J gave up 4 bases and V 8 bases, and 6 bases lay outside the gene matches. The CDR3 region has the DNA TGTGCCACCGGACAGGGTACTGGCTATGGCTACACCTTC. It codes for CATGQGTGYGYTF.

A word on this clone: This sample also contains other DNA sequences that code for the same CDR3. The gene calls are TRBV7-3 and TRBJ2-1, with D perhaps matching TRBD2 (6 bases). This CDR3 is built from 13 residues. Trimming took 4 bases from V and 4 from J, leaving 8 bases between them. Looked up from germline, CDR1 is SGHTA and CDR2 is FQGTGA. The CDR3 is CASSSGLYNEQFF. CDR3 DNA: TGTGCCAGCAGCTCGGGACTTTACAATGAGCAGTTCTTC.

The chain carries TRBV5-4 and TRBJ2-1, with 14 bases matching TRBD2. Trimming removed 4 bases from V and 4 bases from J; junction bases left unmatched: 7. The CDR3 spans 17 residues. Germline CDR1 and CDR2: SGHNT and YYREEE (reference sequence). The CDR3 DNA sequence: TGTGCCAGCAGCCGGACTAGCGGGGGGCAGACTTACAATGAGCAGTTCTTC. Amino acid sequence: CASSRTSGGQTYNEQFF.

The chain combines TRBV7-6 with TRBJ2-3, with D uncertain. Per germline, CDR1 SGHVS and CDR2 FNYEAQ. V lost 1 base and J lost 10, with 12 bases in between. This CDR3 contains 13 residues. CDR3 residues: CASSLGHRSSQYF. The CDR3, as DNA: TGTGCCAGCAGCTTAGGACATCGGAGCTCGCAGTATTTT.

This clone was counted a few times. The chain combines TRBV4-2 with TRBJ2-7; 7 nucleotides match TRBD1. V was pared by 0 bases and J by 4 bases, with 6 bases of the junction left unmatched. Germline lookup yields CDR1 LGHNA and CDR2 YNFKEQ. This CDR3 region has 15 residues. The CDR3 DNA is TGTGCCAGCAGCCAAGATGAGGCAGGGGGATACGAGCAGTACTTC. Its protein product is CASSQDEAGGYEQYF.

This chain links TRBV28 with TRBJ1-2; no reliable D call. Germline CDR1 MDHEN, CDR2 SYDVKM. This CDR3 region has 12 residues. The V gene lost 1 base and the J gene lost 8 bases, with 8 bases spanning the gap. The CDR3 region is CASSLSVYGYTF. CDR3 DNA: TGTGCCAGCAGTTTATCTGTTTACGGCTACACCTTC.

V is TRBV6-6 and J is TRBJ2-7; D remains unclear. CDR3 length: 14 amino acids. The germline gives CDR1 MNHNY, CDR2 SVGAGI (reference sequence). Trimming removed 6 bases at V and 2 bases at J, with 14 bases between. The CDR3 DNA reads TGTGCCAGCAGCCCCCGGGCGGTACCCTACGAGCAGTACTTC. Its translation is CASSPRAVPYEQYF.

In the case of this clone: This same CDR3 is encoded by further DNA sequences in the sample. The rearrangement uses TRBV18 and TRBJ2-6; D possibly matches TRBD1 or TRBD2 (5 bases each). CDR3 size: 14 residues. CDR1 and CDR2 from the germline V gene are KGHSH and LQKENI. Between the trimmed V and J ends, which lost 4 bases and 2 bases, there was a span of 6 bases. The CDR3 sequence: CASSLGAGANVLTF. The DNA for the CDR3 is TGTGCCAGCTCACTGGGGGCTGGGGCCAACGTCCTGACTTTC.

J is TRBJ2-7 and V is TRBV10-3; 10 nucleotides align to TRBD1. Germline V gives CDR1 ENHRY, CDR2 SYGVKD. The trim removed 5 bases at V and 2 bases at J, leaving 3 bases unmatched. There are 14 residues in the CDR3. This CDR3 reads CAISMGQGTYEQYF. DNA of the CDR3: TGTGCCATCAGTATGGGACAGGGGACCTACGAGCAGTACTTC.

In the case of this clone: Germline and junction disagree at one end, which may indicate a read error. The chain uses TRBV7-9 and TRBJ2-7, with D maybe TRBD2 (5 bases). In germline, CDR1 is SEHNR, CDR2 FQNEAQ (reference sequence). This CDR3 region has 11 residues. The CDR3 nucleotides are TGTGCCAGCAGCAGATTGGGAGCCCCCCACTTC. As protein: CASSRLGAPHF.

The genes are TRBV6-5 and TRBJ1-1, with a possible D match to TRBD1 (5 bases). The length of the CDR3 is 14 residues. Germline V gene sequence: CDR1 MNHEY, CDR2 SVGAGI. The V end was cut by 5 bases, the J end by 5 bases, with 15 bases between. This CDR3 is CASSGQIRGTEAFF. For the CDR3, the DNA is TGTGCCAGCAGTGGACAAATCCGGGGGACTGAAGCTTTCTTT.

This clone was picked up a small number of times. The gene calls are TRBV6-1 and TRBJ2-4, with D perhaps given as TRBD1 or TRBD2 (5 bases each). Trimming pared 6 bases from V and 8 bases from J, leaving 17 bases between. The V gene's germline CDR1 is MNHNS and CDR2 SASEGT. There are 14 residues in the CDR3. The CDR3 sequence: CASSPLLGEYIQYF. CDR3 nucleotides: TGTGCCAGCAGCCCCCTTTTGGGGGAGTACATTCAGTACTTC.

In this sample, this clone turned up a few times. CDR3 DNA: TGTGCCAGCAGCGTCGGGACTAGCGGGCCAGGGCATGAGCAGTTCTTC. It specifies CASSVGTSGPGHEQFF. The rearrangement links TRBV7-9 to TRBJ2-1; 12 nucleotides agree with TRBD2. This CDR3 region has 16 residues. Germline assignment: CDR1 SEHNR and CDR2 FQNEAQ (reference sequence). V lost 5 bases, J lost 8 bases, and 10 bases stayed unmatched. The entire variable domain, with the rest obtained from reference TRBV7-9 and TRBJ2-1, is as follows: DTGVSQNPRHKITKRGQNVTFRCDPISEHNRLYWYRQTLGQGPEFLTYFQNEAQLEKSRLLSDRFSAERPKGSFSTLEIQRTEQGDSAMYLCASSVGTSGPGHEQFFGPGTRLTVL.

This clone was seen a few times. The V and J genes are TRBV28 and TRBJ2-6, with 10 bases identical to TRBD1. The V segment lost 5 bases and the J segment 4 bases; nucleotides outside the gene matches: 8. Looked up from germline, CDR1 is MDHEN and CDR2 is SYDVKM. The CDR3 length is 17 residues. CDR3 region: CASSPQDRGNGANVLTF. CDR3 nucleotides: TGTGCCAGCAGTCCCCAGGACAGGGGGAACGGGGCCAACGTCCTGACTTTC.

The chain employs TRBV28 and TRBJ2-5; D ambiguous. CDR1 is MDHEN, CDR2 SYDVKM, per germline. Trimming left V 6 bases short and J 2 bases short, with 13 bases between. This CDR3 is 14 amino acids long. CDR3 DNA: TGTGCCAGCAGCTCACCTGGCAGGCAAGAGACCCAGTACTTC. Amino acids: CASSSPGRQETQYF.

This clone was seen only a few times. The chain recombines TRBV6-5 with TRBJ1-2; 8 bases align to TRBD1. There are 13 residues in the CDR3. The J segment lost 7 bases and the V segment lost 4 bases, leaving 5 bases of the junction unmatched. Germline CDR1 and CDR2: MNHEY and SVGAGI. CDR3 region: CASSSRDRLGYTF. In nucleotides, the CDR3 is TGTGCCAGCAGTTCCCGGGACAGGCTTGGCTACACCTTC.

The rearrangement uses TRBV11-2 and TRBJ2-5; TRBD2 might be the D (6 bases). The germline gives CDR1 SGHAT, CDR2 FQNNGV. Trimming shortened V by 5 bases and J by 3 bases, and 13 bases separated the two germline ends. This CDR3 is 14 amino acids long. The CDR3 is CASSPGTQKETQYF. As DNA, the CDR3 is TGTGCCAGCAGCCCAGGGACTCAAAAAGAGACCCAGTACTTC. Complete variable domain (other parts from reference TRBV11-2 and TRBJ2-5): EAGVAQSPRYKIIEKRQSVAFWCNPISGHATLYWYQQILGQGPKLLIQFQNNGVVDDSQLPKDRFSAERLKGVDSTLKIQPAKLEDSAVYLCASSPGTQKETQYFGPGTRLLVL.